What follows describes a single T cell receptor beta chain. These data belong to a study of control samples from healthy donors and cancer patients. CDR1 is SGHTA, CDR2 FQGNSA, per germline. This CDR3 is 13 amino acids long. J gave up 8 bases and V 5 bases, and 8 bases lay outside the gene matches. The repertoire was sequenced with immunoSEQ multiplex PCR; TCRdb's copy has only in-frame clones and lacks some. Among 80,000 to 100,000 clones, roughly 92% were seen once, and the ten largest hold 2.5% to 3.5%. The sequenced material came from blood. The chain employs TRBV7-2 and TRBJ1-2; 7 bases match TRBD1. The TCR was taken from a human donor in good health. The donor label of this sample is uncertain. The CDR3: CASSPTGESGYTF. The CDR3 coding sequence is TGTGCCAGCAGCCCCACAGGGGAATCAGGCTACACCTTC.